The 29 T cell receptor beta chains listed next were all sequenced from one sample in a study of T cell responses to AZD1222 COVID-19 vaccine. Clones were read by immunoSEQ multiplex PCR, and TCRdb kept only the in-frame ones, dropping some. Here the sample spans about 120,000 clones, nearly 90% being singletons. The source material was peripheral blood, sampled on day 0 of AZD1222 vaccination. The receptors here all came from an adult in good health.

The V call is TRBV18, the J call TRBJ1-4, with no clear D. The germline V and J ends were trimmed by 0 bases and 5 bases, with 10 bases remaining between them. CDR3 length equals 15 residues. From germline, CDR1 is KGHSH and CDR2 LQKENI. CDR3 coding DNA: TGTGCCAGCTCACCACCCAGCCAGGCAAATGAAAAACTGTTTTTT. This sequence encodes CASSPPSQANEKLFF. Drawing the rest from reference TRBV18 and TRBJ1-4, the complete variable domain is NAGVMQNPRHLVRRRGQEARLRCSPMKGHSHVYWYRQLPEEGLKFMVYLQKENIIDESGMPKERFSAEFPKEGPSILRIQQVVRGDSAAYFCASSPPSQANEKLFFGSGTQLSVL.

V and J are TRBV3-1 (or the pseudogene TRBV3-2) and TRBJ1-5; D is undetermined. The CDR3 has 14 residues. Trimming left V 1 base short and J 1 base short, with 5 bases between. CDR1 LGHDT and CDR2 YNNKEL come from the germline V gene (reference sequence). The CDR3, as DNA: TGTGCCAGCAGCCAAGCGTCCAGCAATCAGCCCCAGCATTTT. Translation: CASSQASSNQPQHF.

DNA for the CDR3: TGTGCCAGTAGCAAAACTACAGGGTTCGAGCAGTACTTC. Translated, it gives CASSKTTGFEQYF. The rearrangement uses TRBV19 and TRBJ2-7, with TRBD1 as a possible D gene (6 bases). Germline CDR1 LNHDA, CDR2 SQIVND (reference sequence). The CDR3 loop spans 13 amino acids. The V and J ends lost 6 bases and 6 bases respectively, with 15 bases between them.

This chain uses TRBV5-1 with TRBJ2-2; TRBD2 matches at 7 bases. The CDR3 sequence is 16 residues long. Trimming removed 5 bases from V and 1 base from J; junction bases left unmatched: 8. Looked up from germline, CDR1 is SGHRS and CDR2 is YFSETQ. Here the CDR3 reads CASRIQAGKNTGELFF. The DNA for the CDR3 is TGCGCCAGCAGGATACAAGCGGGAAAGAACACCGGGGAGCTGTTTTTT.

The chain recombines TRBV7-3 with TRBJ1-1; unclear D gene. There are 15 residues in the CDR3. Germline V gene lookup returns CDR1 SGHTA and CDR2 FQGTGA. V lost 2 bases and J lost 5, with 15 bases in between. Written as DNA, the CDR3 is TGTGCCAGCAGCTTAGCCCTAGGCAATCCAACTGAAGCTTTCTTT. This codes for CASSLALGNPTEAFF.

The chain couples TRBV27 to TRBJ2-7; D gene uncertain. The V gene lost 2 bases and the J gene lost 1 base, with 6 bases spanning the gap. Germline CDR1 is MNHEY and CDR2 is SMNVEV (reference sequence). The CDR3 is 13 amino acids. The CDR3 region is CASSLVGSYEQYF. The DNA of the CDR3 is TGTGCCAGCAGTTTAGTGGGTTCCTACGAGCAGTACTTC.

The V and J genes are TRBV6-2 or TRBV6-3 and TRBJ1-2; the match to TRBD1 covers 7 bases. The ends lost 5 bases at V and 8 bases at J; junction bases unmatched: 11. The CDR3 is made up of 14 amino acids. Per germline, CDR1 MNHEY and CDR2 SVGEGT. The CDR3 here is CASSRGQDYEGYTF. The DNA for the CDR3 is TGTGCCAGCAGTCGTGGACAGGACTATGAGGGCTACACCTTC.

The chain combines TRBV5-1 with TRBJ2-2, with D maybe TRBD2 (5 bases). The CDR3 spans 14 residues. The V and J ends lost 1 base and 5 bases respectively, with 9 bases between them. CDR1 and CDR2 from the germline V gene are SGHRS and YFSETQ. CDR3 sequence (DNA): TGCGCCAGCAGCTTGCCAGCGGCTACCGGGGAGCTGTTTTTT. It codes for CASSLPAATGELFF. The variable domain in full, with the rest retrieved from reference TRBV5-1 and TRBJ2-2, is KAGVTQTPRYLIKTRGQQVTLSCSPISGHRSVSWYQQTPGQGLQFLFEYFSETQRNKGNFPGRFSGRQFSNSRSEMNVSTLELGDSALYLCASSLPAATGELFFGEGSRLTVL.

This clone has only one observation. This chain connects TRBV3-1 (or the pseudogene TRBV3-2) to TRBJ1-2, with D unclear. CDR1 is LGHDT and CDR2 is YNNKEL in the germline V gene (reference sequence). This CDR3 is 14 amino acids long. The V end was cut by 0 bases, the J end by 2 bases, with 7 bases between. DNA for the CDR3: TGTGCCAGCAGCCAAGAGATCGGGAACTATGGCTACACCTTC. Its protein is CASSQEIGNYGYTF.

The chain employs TRBV28 and TRBJ1-1; D is unresolved. CDR1 and CDR2 from the germline V gene are MDHEN and SYDVKM. Deletions cut 6 bases from V and 4 bases from J, with 18 bases between. The CDR3 is made up of 15 amino acids. The CDR3 nucleotides are TGTGCCAGCAGGACCCCGGGCCCCGGAGGCACTGAAGCTTTCTTT. The encoded protein is CASRTPGPGGTEAFF.

The chain has TRBV18 and TRBJ2-1; D is unresolved. There are 12 residues in the CDR3. V was clipped by 6 bases and J by 5 bases, with 8 bases between them. Germline CDR1 and CDR2: KGHSH and LQKENI. The CDR3: CASSIANNEQFF. Here the CDR3 DNA reads TGTGCCAGCTCGATAGCTAACAATGAGCAGTTCTTC. Looking up the rest from reference TRBV18 and TRBJ2-1 gives the full variable domain: NAGVMQNPRHLVRRRGQEARLRCSPMKGHSHVYWYRQLPEEGLKFMVYLQKENIIDESGMPKERFSAEFPKEGPSILRIQQVVRGDSAAYFCASSIANNEQFFGPGTRLTVL.

V is TRBV11-3 and J is TRBJ2-1; D is perhaps TRBD2 (5 bases). V was clipped by 1 base and J by 9 bases, with 10 bases between them. Looked up from germline, CDR1 is SGHNT and CDR2 is YENEEA. There are 13 residues in the CDR3. The CDR3 region is CASSLVGETEQFF. The CDR3 DNA is TGTGCCAGCAGCTTAGTTGGGGAGACTGAGCAGTTCTTC.

The chain links TRBV7-8 to TRBJ2-5; no clear D gene. CDR3 length: 15 amino acids. In germline, CDR1 is SGHVS, CDR2 FQNEAQ. Trimming shortened V by 4 bases and J by 4 bases, and 16 bases separated the two germline ends. This CDR3 reads CASSYLARAVETQYF. CDR3 DNA: TGTGCCAGCAGCTACCTGGCCCGGGCGGTAGAGACCCAGTACTTC.

This clone was seen only once. The V gene is TRBV12-5, the J gene TRBJ1-5, with D perhaps matching TRBD1 (6 bases). Trimming took off 6 bases at V and 0 bases at J, with 24 bases between the two ends. The CDR3 spans 19 residues. The germline V gene encodes CDR1 LGHNT and CDR2 FRNRAP. CDR3 loop: CASGTDRPGERVSNQPQHF. DNA of the CDR3: TGTGCTAGTGGCACTGACCGGCCAGGGGAACGGGTTAGCAATCAGCCCCAGCATTTT. Full variable domain (missing parts from reference TRBV12-5 and TRBJ1-5): DARVTQTPRHKVTEMGQEVTMRCQPILGHNTVFWYRQTMMQGLELLAYFRNRAPLDDSGMPKDRFSAEMPDATLATLKIQPSEPRDSAVYFCASGTDRPGERVSNQPQHFGDGTRLSIL.

This chain connects TRBV19 to TRBJ2-7; TRBD1 might be the D (5 bases). Germline V lookup: CDR1 LNHDA, CDR2 SQIVND (reference sequence). The length of the CDR3 is 15 residues. V was pared by 4 bases and J by 0 bases, with 13 bases between. This CDR3 reads CASSNPQDPSYEQYF. The CDR3 DNA reads TGTGCCAGTAGTAACCCACAGGACCCCTCCTACGAGCAGTACTTC.

This chain joins TRBV27 and TRBJ2-6, with D unclear. With 0 bases removed from V and 9 bases from J, the gap between germline ends came to 12 bases. CDR3 length equals 15 residues. Germline-derived CDR1 and CDR2 are MNHEY and SMNVEV (reference sequence). The CDR3 nucleotides are TGTGCCAGCAGTTTATCTCCCGGGCTCGTCAACGTCCTGACTTTC. This gives the protein CASSLSPGLVNVLTF.

In DNA form, the CDR3 reads TGTGCCAGCAGCGAACAGGGGTGGACCGGGGAGCTGTTTTTT. Protein: CASSEQGWTGELFF. This rearrangement joins TRBV7-9 to TRBJ2-2; 7 bases map to TRBD1. After removal of 5 bases from V and 5 bases from J, the junction contained 5 bases not matched to a gene. This CDR3 has 14 amino acids. Germline V gene sequence: CDR1 SEHNR, CDR2 FQNEAQ (reference sequence).

Worth noting for this clone: An end of the junction differs from the germline gene, which may be a read error. The V call is TRBV20-1, the J call TRBJ2-7, with D possibly being TRBD2 (5 bases). The CDR3 loop spans 11 amino acids. Germline CDR1 DFQATT, CDR2 SNEGSKA (reference sequence). The CDR3 spells CSARDEGPAAF. As DNA, the CDR3 is TGCAGTGCTAGAGATGAGGGTCCCGCTGCGTTC.

V is TRBV3-1 (or the pseudogene TRBV3-2) and J is TRBJ2-1, with 8 bases identical to TRBD2. V lost 3 bases to trimming and J lost 5 bases; unmatched junction nucleotides: 12. The CDR3 has 17 amino acids. Germline-derived CDR1 and CDR2 are LGHDT and YNNKEL (reference sequence). The CDR3 spells CASSQVRYGRANNEQFF. In DNA form, the CDR3 reads TGTGCCAGCAGCCAGGTGAGGTACGGGAGGGCCAACAATGAGCAGTTCTTC.

V gene TRBV5-1 combines with J gene TRBJ1-5; D perhaps matches TRBD1 (5 bases). The V gene's germline CDR1 is SGHRS and CDR2 YFSETQ. Deletions cut 0 bases from V and 7 bases from J, with 11 bases between. This CDR3 comprises 14 residues. The CDR3 DNA sequence: TGCGCCAGCAGCTTGGGGGGCGACGGACAGCCCCAGCATTTT. This codes for CASSLGGDGQPQHF.

This chain joins TRBV5-1 and TRBJ1-4, with TRBD1 identical over 7 bases. The CDR3 covers 14 residues. V lost 0 bases and J lost 5; bases outside the gene matches: 1. CDR1 is SGHRS and CDR2 is YFSETQ in the germline V gene. Here the CDR3 reads CASSLGDSNEKLFF. CDR3 sequence (DNA): TGCGCCAGCAGCTTGGGGGACAGCAATGAAAAACTGTTTTTT.

The chain employs TRBV6-6 and TRBJ2-6; possible D gene TRBD1, 5 bases. Germline values: CDR1 MNHNY, CDR2 SVGAGI (reference sequence). This CDR3 has 15 amino acids. Trimming shortened V by 5 bases and J by 2 bases, and 10 bases separated the two germline ends. CDR3 sequence reads: CASSIDSTGANVLTF. The CDR3 DNA reads as TGTGCCAGCAGTATCGACAGCACTGGGGCCAACGTCCTGACTTTC.

This clone was detected only a few times. The genes are TRBV9 and TRBJ1-2, with TRBD1 matching over 7 bases. The CDR3 runs to 16 residues. Per germline, CDR1 SGDLS and CDR2 YYNGEE. V shed 2 bases and J 8 bases; nucleotides not matched to a gene: 15. CDR3 nucleotides: TGTGCCAGCAGCGTGAGAGGGGACAGTACCTACAGCGGCTACACCTTC. The encoded protein is CASSVRGDSTYSGYTF. The whole variable domain, remainder taken from reference TRBV9 and TRBJ1-2, is DSGVTQTPKHLITATGQRVTLRCSPRSGDLSVYWYQQSLDQGLQFLIQYYNGEERAKGNILERFSAQQFPDLHSELNLSSLELGDSALYFCASSVRGDSTYSGYTFGSGTRLTVV.

The chain recombines TRBV29-1 with TRBJ1-1; D may be TRBD1 (6 bases). V lost 8 bases, J lost 5 bases, and 18 bases lay in between. The CDR3 spans 13 residues. Germline lookup yields CDR1 SQVTM and CDR2 ANQGSEA. The CDR3 DNA sequence: TGCAGCTCTCGGTCGGGGGGGCGGACTGAAGCTTTCTTT. It encodes CSSRSGGRTEAFF.

The rearrangement joins TRBV7-2 to TRBJ2-1, with 14 bases fitting TRBD2. The CDR3 is 16 amino acids. With V trimmed by 2 bases and J by 8 bases, 5 bases remained unmatched. The germline gives CDR1 SGHTA, CDR2 FQGNSA. In DNA form, the CDR3 reads TGTGCCAGCAGCTTAAGACTAGCGGGAGGGAAGGATGAGCAGTTCTTC. This codes for CASSLRLAGGKDEQFF.

The rearrangement links TRBV7-3 to TRBJ2-2; 9 bases match TRBD2. The CDR3 consists of 16 residues. With V trimmed by 6 bases and J by 4 bases, 9 bases remained unmatched. CDR1 and CDR2 from the germline V gene are SGHTA and FQGTGA. The CDR3 loop reads CASSRIKAGGTGELFF. In DNA form, the CDR3 reads TGTGCCAGCAGTCGCATCAAAGCGGGAGGCACCGGGGAGCTGTTTTTT. Filled out from reference TRBV7-3 and TRBJ2-2, the complete variable domain reads GAGVSQTPSNKVTEKGKYVELRCDPISGHTALYWYRQSLGQGPEFLIYFQGTGAADDSGLPNDRFFAVRPEGSVSTLKIQRTERGDSAVYLCASSRIKAGGTGELFFGEGSRLTVL.

The genes are TRBV11-3 and TRBJ2-1; D unresolved. The germline CDR1 and CDR2 sequences are SGHNT and YENEEA. The CDR3 sequence is 15 residues long. V was clipped by 5 bases and J by 6 bases, with 17 bases between them. This CDR3 reads CASSPPRTLPNEQFF. The CDR3 coding sequence is TGTGCCAGCAGCCCGCCGCGGACCCTCCCCAATGAGCAGTTCTTC.

The chain has TRBV12-3 or TRBV12-4 and TRBJ2-6, with D unresolved. There are 13 residues in the CDR3. The germline V and J ends were trimmed by 8 bases and 0 bases, with 5 bases remaining between them. CDR3 loop: CASLLSGANVLTF. The DNA of the CDR3 is TGTGCCAGCTTACTCTCTGGGGCCAACGTCCTGACTTTC.

This clone was detected only a few times. This sequence joins TRBV27 and TRBJ1-2, with a weak D call TRBD1 (6 bases). Trimming removed 8 bases at V and 0 bases at J, with 19 bases between. The CDR3 runs 16 residues. The germline V gene has CDR1 MNHEY and CDR2 SMNVEV (reference sequence). CDR3 sequence reads: CASGPATGGSNYGYTF. CDR3 nucleotide sequence: TGTGCCAGCGGGCCCGCCACGGGGGGCTCTAACTATGGCTACACCTTC.